This TCR beta chain was identified during a study of blood T cell repertoires in COVID-19. The overall study: The United States, Italy and Spain provided the acute and convalescent COVID-19 samples. From T cells, B-cell-depleted T cells, or PBMCs came the material, which was cDNA or gDNA.

The V end was cut by 2 bases, the J end by 5 bases, with 15 bases between. This CDR3 spans 15 amino acids. From germline, CDR1 is MNHEY and CDR2 SMNVEV (reference sequence). In the source study's methods: The assay estimated nucleated cells by amplifying reference gene primers. Produced via immunoSEQ multiplex PCR; TCRdb's table is partial and in-frame only. Clonal size and the V and J genes are those of that table, whereas D and trimming came from the DNA. The table includes some 200,000 clones, around 87% detected once. This TCR derives from a man between 35 and 55 years old with active or convalescent COVID-19. Specimen: peripheral blood. This sequence joins TRBV27 and TRBJ1-2, with D possibly TRBD1 on 6 matching bases. The CDR3 sequence: CASSLTGMGEYGYTF. The DNA of the CDR3 is TGTGCCAGCAGTTTAACAGGGATGGGCGAGTATGGCTACACCTTC.